A selection of T cell receptor beta chains follows, all from one sample in a study of shared clonotypes between healthy human individuals. The assay was immunoSEQ multiplex PCR, and TCRdb's table has in-frame clones only and misses some. The sample records approximately 2.3 million clones, 93% being singletons. The material sequenced was naive CD4+ T cells from PBMCs. The receptors were sampled from a man between 18 and 29 years old in good health. Some clones in this sample may be carry-over from other donors' samples. CDR3s include the opening cysteine and the closing phenylalanine or tryptophan. D genes are given only for firm matches. Clone size appears in some rows only: once, few, many, or a class for an expanded clone.

size: NA
J: TRBJ2-1
V: TRBV7-9
D: TRBD2
CDR3: CASSLLLAGVPDEQFF
DNA: TGTGCCAGCAGCTTACTCCTAGCGGGAGTCCCTGATGAGCAGTTCTTC

size: NA
J: TRBJ2-2
V: TRBV7-8
D: NA
CDR3: CASTIRTGNTGELFF
DNA: TGTGCCAGCACCATTAGAACAGGCAACACCGGGGAGCTGTTTTTT

size: NA
J: TRBJ2-7
V: TRBV11-2
D: TRBD2
CDR3: CASSLGLRLAGLSYEQYF
DNA: TGTGCCAGCAGCTTAGGTCTGAGACTAGCGGGATTGTCCTACGAGCAGTACTTC

size: NA
J: TRBJ2-1
V: TRBV5-1
D: NA
CDR3: CASSLGGLNKYYNEQFF
DNA: TGCGCCAGCAGCTTGGGTGGTCTAAATAAATATTACAATGAGCAGTTCTTC

size: NA
J: TRBJ2-1
V: TRBV19
D: NA
CDR3: CASSIVGAGEHGEQFF
DNA: TGTGCCAGTAGTATAGTGGGGGCAGGGGAACACGGTGAGCAGTTCTTC

size: NA
J: TRBJ1-1
V: TRBV10-3
D: TRBD1
CDR3: CAISKTGQYDTEAFF
DNA: TGTGCCATCAGTAAAACGGGACAGTACGACACTGAAGCTTTCTTT

size: NA
J: TRBJ2-2
V: TRBV28
D: NA
CDR3: CASSRPGGTGELFF
DNA: TGTGCCAGCAGCCGGCCCGGTGGCACCGGGGAGCTGTTTTTT

size: NA
J: TRBJ1-2
V: TRBV4-2
D: NA
CDR3: CASSQDWRTWDYGYTF
DNA: TGTGCCAGCAGCCAAGACTGGAGGACTTGGGACTATGGCTACACCTTC

size: NA
J: TRBJ2-7
V: TRBV6-1
D: NA
CDR3: CASSESGEAPYEQYF
DNA: TGTGCCAGCAGTGAATCGGGGGAGGCCCCCTACGAGCAGTACTTC

size: NA
J: TRBJ1-3
V: TRBV10-3
D: TRBD1
CDR3: CAISTTGGASGNTIYF
DNA: TGTGCCATCAGTACCACAGGGGGGGCGAGTGGAAACACCATATATTTT

size: NA
J: TRBJ2-7
V: TRBV29-1
D: TRBD2
CDR3: CSVSGASGSYEQYF
DNA: TGCAGCGTTTCAGGGGCTAGCGGGAGCTACGAGCAGTACTTC

size: NA
J: TRBJ2-7
V: TRBV29-1
D: NA
CDR3: CSVRMRSYEQYF
DNA: TGCAGCGTCAGGATGCGCTCCTACGAGCAGTACTTC

size: NA
J: TRBJ1-2
V: TRBV4-3
D: TRBD1
CDR3: CASSQAGTGTYGYTF
DNA: TGCGCCAGCAGCCAAGCCGGGACAGGGACCTATGGCTACACCTTC

size: once
J: TRBJ2-5
V: TRBV6-5
D: NA
CDR3: CASSYSGNLKETQYF
DNA: TGTGCCAGCAGTTACAGCGGTAACCTTAAAGAGACCCAGTACTTC

size: NA
J: TRBJ1-2
V: TRBV9
D: NA
CDR3: CASSQTGGQPYGYTF
DNA: TGTGCCAGCAGCCAGACCGGCGGACAGCCCTACGGCTACACCTTC

size: NA
J: TRBJ2-5
V: TRBV7-3
D: TRBD2
CDR3: CASSNGRLAGDSETQYF
DNA: TGTGCCAGCAGCAACGGGCGGCTAGCGGGAGACTCAGAGACCCAGTACTTC

size: NA
J: TRBJ2-5
V: TRBV5-8
D: NA
CDR3: CASSLLTGFPQETQYF
DNA: TGTGCCAGCAGCTTGCTCACAGGGTTCCCCCAAGAGACCCAGTACTTC

size: NA
J: TRBJ2-3
V: TRBV30
D: TRBD2
CDR3: CAWRASGTDTQYF
DNA: TGTGCCTGGAGGGCTAGCGGGACAGATACGCAGTATTTT

size: NA
J: TRBJ2-7
V: TRBV28
D: TRBD1
CDR3: CATLGQERPYEQYF
DNA: TGTGCCACCCTAGGACAGGAGCGACCCTACGAGCAGTACTTC

size: NA
J: TRBJ2-2
V: TRBV15
D: NA
CDR3: CATSSTDWAPGELFF
DNA: TGTGCCACCAGCAGTACCGACTGGGCCCCTGGGGAGCTGTTTTTT

size: NA
J: TRBJ1-2
V: TRBV7-9
D: TRBD1
CDR3: CASSAQQGSHGYTF
DNA: TGTGCCAGCAGCGCCCAACAGGGGTCACATGGCTACACCTTC

size: NA
J: TRBJ2-2
V: TRBV27
D: NA
CDR3: CASSSGPVRGLAGELFF
DNA: TGTGCCAGCAGCTCGGGACCAGTGAGGGGACTTGCCGGGGAGCTGTTTTTT

size: NA
J: TRBJ2-2
V: TRBV5-1
D: TRBD2
CDR3: CASSLGVASGNTGELFF
DNA: TGCGCCAGCAGCTTGGGAGTGGCTAGCGGGAACACCGGGGAGCTGTTTTTT

size: NA
J: TRBJ2-1
V: TRBV7-2
D: TRBD2
CDR3: CASSLDHGTSGRGEQFF
DNA: TGTGCCAGCAGCTTAGACCACGGGACTAGCGGGAGGGGGGAGCAGTTCTTC

size: NA
J: TRBJ2-3
V: TRBV5-1
D: TRBD2
CDR3: CASSLSGRDTDTQYF
DNA: TGCGCCAGCAGCTTAAGCGGGAGGGACACAGATACGCAGTATTTT

size: once
J: TRBJ1-5
V: TRBV5-1
D: NA
CDR3: CASSLGTQGNQPQHF
DNA: TGCGCCAGCAGCTTGGGGACACAGGGCAATCAGCCCCAGCATTTT

size: NA
J: TRBJ2-7
V: TRBV5-4
D: TRBD2
CDR3: CASSFGSGRDEQYF
DNA: TGTGCCAGCAGCTTCGGTAGCGGGAGGGACGAGCAGTACTTC

size: NA
J: TRBJ2-5
V: TRBV5-1
D: TRBD2
CDR3: CASRLTSGRGQETQYF
DNA: TGCGCCAGCAGATTGACTAGCGGGAGAGGGCAAGAGACCCAGTACTTC

size: NA
J: TRBJ1-1
V: TRBV5-1
D: TRBD1
CDR3: CASSLAPTGVNTEAFF
DNA: TGCGCCAGCAGCTTGGCCCCGACAGGGGTGAACACTGAAGCTTTCTTT

size: once
J: TRBJ1-3
V: TRBV5-1
D: NA
CDR3: CASSSWASIQDSGNTIYF
DNA: TGCGCCAGCAGCTCCTGGGCCTCCATACAAGACTCTGGAAACACCATATATTTT

size: NA
J: TRBJ1-5
V: TRBV19
D: NA
CDR3: CASSTTGTSNQPQHF
DNA: TGTGCCAGTAGTACAACAGGGACGAGCAATCAGCCCCAGCATTTT

size: NA
J: TRBJ1-2
V: TRBV27
D: NA
CDR3: CASSLSAGPYGYTF
DNA: TGTGCCAGCAGTTTATCCGCGGGGCCCTATGGCTACACCTTC

size: once
J: TRBJ2-7
V: TRBV6-5
D: NA
CDR3: CASSYSLGRIAYEQYF
DNA: TGTGCCAGCAGTTACTCCCTAGGGAGGATTGCCTACGAGCAGTACTTC

size: NA
J: TRBJ1-1
V: TRBV25-1
D: TRBD1
CDR3: CASSGQANTEAFF
DNA: TGTGCCAGCAGCGGACAGGCGAACACTGAAGCTTTCTTT

size: NA
J: TRBJ2-7
V: TRBV5-1
D: NA
CDR3: CASSFFGVGYYEQYF
DNA: TGCGCCAGCAGCTTTTTCGGGGTTGGGTACTACGAGCAGTACTTC

size: NA
J: TRBJ1-2
V: TRBV6-1
D: NA
CDR3: CASSPGIPGYGYTF
DNA: TGTGCCAGCAGCCCCGGTATTCCTGGCTATGGCTACACCTTC

size: NA
J: TRBJ2-1
V: TRBV10-2
D: TRBD2
CDR3: CASSGLAVYNEQFF
DNA: TGCGCCAGCTCGGGACTAGCGGTTTACAATGAGCAGTTCTTC

size: NA
J: TRBJ2-2
V: TRBV7-2
D: TRBD2
CDR3: CASSPEAGGDGELFF
DNA: TGTGCCAGCAGTCCCGAAGCGGGGGGTGACGGGGAGCTGTTTTTT